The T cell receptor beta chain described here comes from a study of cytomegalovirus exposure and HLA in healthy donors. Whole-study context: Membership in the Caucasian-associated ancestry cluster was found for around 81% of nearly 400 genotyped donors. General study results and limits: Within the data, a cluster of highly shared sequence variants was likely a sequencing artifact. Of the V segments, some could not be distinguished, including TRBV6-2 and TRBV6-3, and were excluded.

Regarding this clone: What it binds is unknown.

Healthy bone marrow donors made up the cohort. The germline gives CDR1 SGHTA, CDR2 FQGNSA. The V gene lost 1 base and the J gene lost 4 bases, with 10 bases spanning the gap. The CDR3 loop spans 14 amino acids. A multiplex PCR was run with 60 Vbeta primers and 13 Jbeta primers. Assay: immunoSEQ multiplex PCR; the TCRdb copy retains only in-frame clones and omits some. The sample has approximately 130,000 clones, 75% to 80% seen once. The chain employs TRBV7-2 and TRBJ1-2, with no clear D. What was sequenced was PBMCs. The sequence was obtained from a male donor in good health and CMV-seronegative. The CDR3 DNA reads TGTGCCAGCAGCTTAGGGGCCAAGTTCTATGGCTACACCTTC. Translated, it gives CASSLGAKFYGYTF. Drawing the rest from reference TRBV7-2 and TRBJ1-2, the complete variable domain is GAGVSQSPSNKVTEKGKDVELRCDPISGHTALYWYRQSLGQGLEFLIYFQGNSAPDKSGLPSDRFSAERTGGSVSTLTIQRTQQEDSAVYLCASSLGAKFYGYTFGSGTRLTVV.